The present TCR beta chain was sequenced within a study of Graves' ophthalmopathy and Graves' hyperthyroidism. Study-level results: Among thyroid clonotypes expanded above 0.001 frequency, most also appeared in blood.

The authors diagnosed from clinical symptoms, serum thyroxine, TRAb, thyroid ultrasound and orbital computed tomography. V shed 0 bases, J shed 2 bases, and the junction held 8 bases outside the gene matches. In germline, CDR1 is MNHEY, CDR2 SVGAGI. The CDR3 has 17 residues. The authors amplified TCR beta CDR3 regions from RNA transcripts. Second-round multiplex PCR followed a first-round RT-PCR using HTBI primers. TCRdb redid the calling of the multiplex PCR reads with MiXCR, one entry per CDR3 protein. The sample has more than 300,000 distinct CDR3 sequences, approximately 17% seen once. This clonotype was counted at least ten times. The antigen remains undetermined.

This chain connects TRBV6-5 to TRBJ2-7, with 9 bases aligning to TRBD2. What was sequenced was peripheral blood. The source is an adult woman with stable Graves' hyperthyroidism. The CDR3 DNA follows: TGTGCCAGCAGTTACTCGCGGGAGGGCCAGAATGCCTACGAGCAGTACTTC. Translation gives CASSYSREGQNAYEQYF.